Presented here are 18 T cell receptor beta chains from one specimen sequenced in a study of blood T cell repertoires in COVID-19. Data came from immunoSEQ multiplex PCR; TCRdb stores just in-frame clones and leaves some out. The table shows roughly 80,000 clones, with roughly four fifths occurring only once. The sequencing sample was made of peripheral blood. All receptors come from an elderly man with acute or convalescent COVID-19.

The V gene is TRBV6-5, the J gene TRBJ2-2; TRBD2 matches at 10 bases. Losses at the gene ends were 9 bases for V and 4 bases for J; bases not matched to a gene: 8. Germline loops: CDR1 MNHEY, CDR2 SVGAGI. CDR3 length equals 15 residues. CDR3 bases: TGTGCCAGACGGATCAAGCGGGGGGGCACCGGGGAGCTGTTTTTT. This codes for CARRIKRGGTGELFF.

This clone was detected a few times. This chain joins TRBV5-1 and TRBJ2-7; TRBD1 is a possible D gene (6 bases). CDR1 is SGHRS, CDR2 YFSETQ, per germline. The CDR3 runs 15 residues. Trimming removed 5 bases from V and 4 bases from J, with 19 bases in between. The CDR3 DNA is TGCGCCAGCAGGGAGGAACAGGGTCGGCGATACGAGCAGTACTTC. Amino acids: CASREEQGRRYEQYF. Full variable domain (missing parts from reference TRBV5-1 and TRBJ2-7): KAGVTQTPRYLIKTRGQQVTLSCSPISGHRSVSWYQQTPGQGLQFLFEYFSETQRNKGNFPGRFSGRQFSNSRSEMNVSTLELGDSALYLCASREEQGRRYEQYFGPGTRLTVT.

The J gene is TRBJ1-2, the V gene TRBV19, with 11 bases matching TRBD1. CDR3 length: 14 amino acids. With V trimmed by 5 bases and J by 7 bases, 6 bases remained unmatched. Germline lookup yields CDR1 LNHDA and CDR2 SQIVND (reference sequence). The CDR3 sequence is CASSLGQGASGYTF. For the CDR3, the DNA is TGTGCCAGTAGTCTAGGACAGGGGGCATCTGGCTACACCTTC.

There are a few counts of this clone. V and J are TRBV28 and TRBJ1-2, with TRBD1 matching over 8 bases. The germline gives CDR1 MDHEN, CDR2 SYDVKM. V gave up 6 bases and J gave up 6 bases; unmatched junction bases: 9. The CDR3 is 14 amino acids. This chain's CDR3 is CASRDYRGLDGYTF. The CDR3 nucleotides read TGTGCCAGCAGAGATTACAGGGGGTTAGATGGCTACACCTTC.

This rearrangement joins TRBV6-1 to TRBJ1-1; 7 bases align to TRBD1. CDR3 length: 15 amino acids. The germline V gene has CDR1 MNHNS and CDR2 SASEGT. After removal of 6 bases from V and 4 bases from J, the junction contained 11 bases not matched to a gene. CDR3 DNA: TGTGCCAGCAGGATTAACGACAGGGCGGTCACTGAAGCTTTCTTT. This gives the protein CASRINDRAVTEAFF.

This rearrangement joins TRBV7-9 to TRBJ2-3; 10 bases align to TRBD1. CDR1 SEHNR and CDR2 FQNEAQ come from the germline V gene (reference sequence). The CDR3 has 16 amino acids. J gave up 0 bases and V 5 bases, and 5 bases lay outside the gene matches. The CDR3 region has the DNA TGTGCCAGCAGCAAGGACAGGGGGTCCAGCACAGATACGCAGTATTTT. It is translated as CASSKDRGSSTDTQYF.

The V and J genes are TRBV11-3 and TRBJ1-1; D gene unclear. CDR3 length equals 13 residues. Looked up from germline, CDR1 is SGHNT and CDR2 is YENEEA. V lost 0 bases and J 0 bases, leaving 2 bases between the germline ends. The CDR3 spells CASSLDMNTEAFF. Here the CDR3 DNA reads TGTGCCAGCAGCTTAGACATGAACACTGAAGCTTTCTTT. The variable domain in full, completed from reference TRBV11-3 and TRBJ1-1, reads EAGVVQSPRYKIIEKKQPVAFWCNPISGHNTLYWYLQNLGQGPELLIRYENEEAVDDSQLPKDRFSAERLKGVDSTLKIQPAELGDSAVYLCASSLDMNTEAFFGQGTRLTVV.

This chain connects TRBV18 to TRBJ2-2; 10 bases map to TRBD2. The CDR3 totals 19 residues. Trimming cost V 4 bases and J 5 bases; bases outside gene matches: 16. The germline CDR1 and CDR2 sequences are KGHSH and LQKENI. CDR3 in amino acids: CASSQQTSGSSPGTGELFF. The CDR3 DNA is TGTGCCAGCTCACAACAGACTAGCGGGTCCTCCCCGGGGACCGGGGAGCTGTTTTTT.

The chain carries TRBV2 and TRBJ2-1; D possibly corresponds to TRBD2 (6 bases). Trimming took off 4 bases at V and 4 bases at J, with 14 bases between the two ends. The CDR3 is made up of 15 amino acids. Germline V gene data show CDR1 as SNHLY and CDR2 as FYNNEI. CDR3 loop: CASSARRGAYNEQFF. The CDR3 DNA reads TGTGCCAGCAGTGCAAGGAGGGGCGCGTACAATGAGCAGTTCTTC.

CDR3 protein: CASSQGTSGQETQYF. The CDR3 DNA is TGTGCCAGCAGCCAAGGGACTAGCGGCCAAGAGACCCAGTACTTC. This chain connects TRBV11-3 to TRBJ2-5; 11 bases agree with TRBD2. This CDR3 is 15 amino acids long. Germline CDR1 is SGHNT and CDR2 is YENEEA. After removal of 5 bases from V and 1 base from J, the junction contained 3 bases not matched to a gene. The full variable domain, in which reference TRBV11-3 and TRBJ2-5 provide the parts outside the CDR3, is EAGVVQSPRYKIIEKKQPVAFWCNPISGHNTLYWYLQNLGQGPELLIRYENEEAVDDSQLPKDRFSAERLKGVDSTLKIQPAELGDSAVYLCASSQGTSGQETQYFGPGTRLLVL.

The chain links TRBV20-1 to TRBJ2-7; TRBD2 matches at 7 bases. V was pared by 3 bases and J by 3 bases, with 8 bases of the junction left unmatched. CDR1 DFQATT and CDR2 SNEGSKA come from the germline V gene (reference sequence). This CDR3 region has 14 residues. CDR3 loop: CSASGGGALYEQYF. As DNA, the CDR3 is TGCAGTGCTAGTGGGGGAGGGGCTCTCTACGAGCAGTACTTC.

The chain combines TRBV2 with TRBJ2-7; 7 positions agree with TRBD2. The CDR3 covers 16 residues. V lost 3 bases to trimming and J lost 1 base; unmatched junction nucleotides: 9. Germline CDR1 is SNHLY and CDR2 is FYNNEI. DNA for the CDR3: TGTGCCAGCAGTGACAGGCCGGGGGGTCTTTCCTACGAGCAGTACTTC. As protein: CASSDRPGGLSYEQYF.

This clone has a handful of counts. The chain combines TRBV15 with TRBJ1-3; D is ambiguous. Germline V gene sequence: CDR1 LNHNV, CDR2 YYDKDF (reference sequence). There are 15 residues in the CDR3. Trimming pared 5 bases from V and 2 bases from J, leaving 13 bases between. The CDR3 nucleotides read TGTGCCACCAGCCGGAAACAGATTCCTGGAAACACCATATATTTT. Protein product: CATSRKQIPGNTIYF.

The chain uses TRBV27 and TRBJ1-4; possible D gene TRBD1, 6 bases. The germline V gene encodes CDR1 MNHEY and CDR2 SMNVEV (reference sequence). The CDR3 covers 13 residues. V lost 11 bases, J lost 7 bases, and 17 bases lay in between. CDR3 DNA sequence: TGTGCCTCGAGCAGGGGACGGTTTGAAAAACTGTTTTTT. Residues: CASSRGRFEKLFF.

This chain links TRBV9 with TRBJ2-1; 9 bases match TRBD2. The CDR3 spans 19 residues. In germline, CDR1 is SGDLS, CDR2 YYNGEE. V trimming: 0 bases; J trimming: 0 bases; junction bases outside the gene matches: 10. CDR3 residues: CASSVGPAGGYYSYNEQFF. In DNA form, the CDR3 reads TGTGCCAGCAGCGTAGGCCCAGCGGGGGGCTATTACTCCTACAATGAGCAGTTCTTC.

The chain links TRBV6-5 to TRBJ2-1, with D uncertain. CDR1 is MNHEY and CDR2 is SVGAGI in the germline V gene. V was clipped by 8 bases and J by 2 bases, with 10 bases between them. The CDR3 sequence is 13 residues long. In DNA form, the CDR3 reads TGTGCCAGCTTCAGTGTCCCCTACAATGAGCAGTTCTTC. Translated: CASFSVPYNEQFF.

This chain uses TRBV4-2 with TRBJ2-3; 7 bases map to TRBD2. Germline V gene data show CDR1 as LGHNA and CDR2 as YNFKEQ. V shed 1 base, J shed 8 bases, and the junction held 0 bases outside the gene matches. The CDR3 runs 12 residues. CDR3 protein: CASSQGGGTQYF. The CDR3, as DNA: TGTGCCAGCAGCCAAGGGGGGGGTACGCAGTATTTT.

The rearrangement links TRBV19 to TRBJ1-4; a weak D match, TRBD1 (6 bases). The germline gives CDR1 LNHDA, CDR2 SQIVND (reference sequence). The CDR3 is made up of 18 amino acids. Trimming shortened V by 6 bases and J by 4 bases, and 24 bases separated the two germline ends. The CDR3 DNA reads as TGTGCCAGTAGCGGTGGGGCCCGGGACACGGAATTTAATGAAAAACTGTTTTTT. Its translation: CASSGGARDTEFNEKLFF.